The rows below give T cell receptor beta chains drawn from one sample of a study of cytomegalovirus exposure and HLA in healthy donors. Repertoires were generated with immunoSEQ multiplex PCR, while TCRdb's copy carries only in-frame clones and drops some. The sample holds about 130,000 clones, more than 65% seen once. The sequencing sample was made of PBMCs. Every receptor here comes from a woman aged 18-29 years in good health and CMV-seropositive. CDR3s include the opening cysteine and the closing phenylalanine or tryptophan. Not every row has a clone size; where given, it reads once, few, many or a size class.

few	TRBV6-6	TRBJ2-1	CASRDRLNEQFF
NA	TRBV10-3	TRBJ2-3	CAPRGISGNTDTQYF
NA	TRBV6-5	TRBJ1-1	CASSDRGQAFF
few	TRBV25-1	TRBJ2-7	CASSDKPGTDRYEQYF
NA	TRBV7-6	TRBJ2-2	CASSPTVEPGELFF
NA	TRBV5-1	TRBJ1-1	CASSYRGLWTEAFF
NA	TRBV30	TRBJ1-2	CAWSPQTGNYGYTF
NA	TRBV7-9	TRBJ1-5	CASSRDRGRGIGNQPQHF
once	TRBV6-6	TRBJ1-6	CASSANPTEDLTPLHF
NA	TRBV5-1	TRBJ1-1	CASSFTGNPEAFF
few	TRBV27	TRBJ2-1	CASSYGGPDEQFF
NA	TRBV6-7	TRBJ1-3	CASRRPGGSSGNTIYF
NA	TRBV27	TRBJ1-4	CASSQTGGAWDEKLFF
NA	TRBV9	TRBJ2-5	CASSWLAGGQETQYF
once	TRBV28	TRBJ2-5	CASSPGQAQETQYF
NA	TRBV4-2	TRBJ2-6	CASSQVPGGISGANVLTF
NA	TRBV19	TRBJ1-1	CASSGTAGTEAFF
NA	TRBV11-2	TRBJ1-1	CASSFALLNTEAFF
NA	TRBV7-9	TRBJ2-1	CASSVNSGGTPNEQFF
NA	TRBV27	TRBJ2-7	CASSLSGAYEQYF
NA	TRBV29-1	TRBJ2-3	CSVDGLAGELVADTQYF
NA	TRBV5-1	TRBJ1-6	CASSPGTDSPLHF
NA	TRBV5-1	TRBJ1-2	CASSLEPGNYGYTF
NA	TRBV13	TRBJ1-5	CAVTTDSTTNQPQHF
NA	TRBV9	TRBJ2-5	CASSVGAAGGQETQYF
NA	TRBV7-9	TRBJ2-5	CASSLPAGGYEETQYF
NA	TRBV13	TRBJ2-1	CASSLWGGEFEQFF
NA	TRBV30	TRBJ1-5	CAWSALGASQPQHF
NA	TRBV5-4	TRBJ2-6	CASSPSAGTGPSGANVLTF
NA	TRBV19	TRBJ1-2	CASTVGLTGGYTF
few	TRBV29-1	TRBJ2-5	CSTRQETQYF
NA	TRBV7-9	TRBJ1-1	CSSSLASGGTEAFF
NA	TRBV6-5	TRBJ2-7	CASSFRLGPDYEQYF
NA	TRBV19	TRBJ2-7	CASSPWGLAYEQYF
NA	TRBV6-1	TRBJ2-3	CASATTLTDTQYF
NA	TRBV9	TRBJ2-3	CASSLIADGRGDTQYF
NA	TRBV5-1	TRBJ2-5	CASSLGSYETQYF
NA	TRBV9	TRBJ2-5	CASSSGTGDMETQYF
NA	TRBV5-4	TRBJ2-1	CASSLKAGDYNEQFF
NA	TRBV7-6	TRBJ2-1	CASSRLGSSYNEQFF
NA	TRBV4-1	TRBJ2-5	CASSQDGGAYIETQYF
NA	TRBV6-6	TRBJ1-1	CASSRQRGGDTEAFF
NA	TRBV28	TRBJ2-1	CASSGGTAEGYNEQFF
NA	TRBV6-1	NA	CASSWTGGISYEQYF
few	TRBV9	TRBJ1-3	CASSDGSSGNTIYF
NA	TRBV18	TRBJ1-1	CASSPRGGPEAFF
once	TRBV5-4	TRBJ2-2	CASSSGTSGVNTGELFF
NA	TRBV5-5	TRBJ2-7	CASSWTSGGSEQYF
NA	TRBV10-3	TRBJ1-6	CAISESRAGNNSPLHF
few	TRBV7-3	TRBJ2-7	CASSLGQGAYEQYF
NA	TRBV6-5	TRBJ2-7	CASSYEPTYEQYF
NA	TRBV6-5	TRBJ1-3	CASSYSSGAGNTIYF
NA	TRBV19	TRBJ2-7	CASSMGGADEQYF
NA	TRBV18	TRBJ1-2	CASTGTEGGYTF
few	TRBV4-1	TRBJ2-4	CASSQVGVKNIQYF
NA	TRBV27	TRBJ2-3	CASIPALRLAVDTQYF